These 18 T cell receptor beta chains came from one sample sequenced in a study of glioma-infiltrating T cells after dendritic cell vaccination. Using immunoSEQ multiplex PCR, the repertoire was profiled, and TCRdb retains in-frame clones only, with some absent. The table lists roughly 96,000 clones, 70% to 80% of them singletons. This sample comprised blood, obtained before dendritic cell vaccination. The receptors stem from a human donor with glioblastoma.

This chain connects TRBV15 to TRBJ2-1; D possibly corresponds to TRBD1 (6 bases). The CDR3 contains 16 residues. Per the germline V gene, CDR1 is LNHNV and CDR2 is YYDKDF (reference sequence). With 0 bases removed from V and 6 bases from J, the gap between germline ends came to 15 bases. The CDR3 here is CATSRDGPLGANEQFF. The CDR3 nucleotides read TGTGCCACCAGCAGAGATGGACCCTTGGGGGCCAATGAGCAGTTCTTC.

V is TRBV30 and J is TRBJ1-4; tentatively, D is TRBD1 (6 bases). V was shortened by 4 bases and J by 8 bases, with 17 bases between the two germline ends. CDR1 and CDR2 (germline): GTSNPN, SVGIG (reference sequence). This CDR3 has 14 residues. The CDR3 reads CAWNSGVLLEKLFF. The CDR3 coding sequence is TGTGCCTGGAATTCAGGGGTTTTATTGGAAAAACTGTTTTTT. The whole variable domain, filled in from reference TRBV30 and TRBJ1-4, reads SQTIHQWPATLVQPVGSPLSLECTVEGTSNPNLYWYRQAAGRGLQLLFYSVGIGQISSEVPQNLSASRPQDRQFILSSKKLLLSDSGFYLCAWNSGVLLEKLFFGSGTQLSVL.

The CDR3 spells CASSEALSNQPQHF. In nucleotides, the CDR3 is TGTGCCAGCAGTGAAGCTTTAAGCAATCAGCCCCAGCATTTT. The chain has TRBV6-1 and TRBJ1-5; D uncertain. V gave up 0 bases and J gave up 1 base, with 4 bases separating them. This CDR3 comprises 14 residues. The V gene's germline CDR1 is MNHNS and CDR2 SASEGT.

This sequence joins TRBV9 and TRBJ2-1; 10 nucleotides agree with TRBD1. The length of the CDR3 is 18 residues. The germline CDR1 and CDR2 sequences are SGDLS and YYNGEE. With V trimmed by 4 bases and J by 1 base, 11 bases remained unmatched. The CDR3 DNA reads as TGTGCCAGCAGCCTCAGACAGGGGGCGTTTTGGTCCTACAATGAGCAGTTCTTC. Encoded protein: CASSLRQGAFWSYNEQFF.

In its sample, this clone was seen many times. Other DNA sequences from this sample encode an identical CDR3 as well. This chain links TRBV6-6 with TRBJ1-2; no clear D. This CDR3 region has 12 residues. The V end lost 0 bases, the J end lost 8 bases, and 7 bases lay between the germline ends. Germline V gives CDR1 MNHNY, CDR2 SVGAGI (reference sequence). CDR3 DNA sequence: TGTGCCAGCAGTTACTCAACGGGAGGCTACACCTTC. Its translation is CASSYSTGGYTF.

The genes are TRBV5-6 and TRBJ1-6; D not certain. Per the germline V gene, CDR1 is SGHDT and CDR2 is YYEEEE. V lost 4 bases and J lost 7, with 18 bases in between. The length of the CDR3 is 16 residues. The CDR3 nucleotides read TGTGCCAGCAGCGAAATCAAGGTCGGCGGGAATTCACCCCTCCACTTT. Encoded protein: CASSEIKVGGNSPLHF.

The chain joins TRBV6-1 to TRBJ2-5, with TRBD1 matching over 9 bases. CDR1 is MNHNS, CDR2 SASEGT, per germline. This CDR3 contains 16 residues. V lost 3 bases and J lost 2; bases outside the gene matches: 7. CDR3 protein: CASSEGQGEGQETQYF. The CDR3 DNA reads TGTGCCAGCAGTGAGGGACAGGGAGAGGGTCAAGAGACCCAGTACTTC.

The chain joins TRBV18 to TRBJ1-6, with D possibly being TRBD1 (5 bases). CDR3 length equals 14 residues. Germline V gene sequence: CDR1 KGHSH, CDR2 LQKENI. The V gene lost 4 bases and the J gene lost 6 bases, with 10 bases spanning the gap. In DNA form, the CDR3 reads TGTGCCAGCTCACGAGTCCAGGGTAATTCACCCCTCCACTTT. Protein: CASSRVQGNSPLHF.

The J gene is TRBJ2-7, the V gene TRBV14, with TRBD1 matching over 9 bases. Germline V lookup: CDR1 SGHDN, CDR2 FVKESK. Unmatched junction bases numbered 5, after V lost 5 bases and J lost 3 bases. This CDR3 is 14 amino acids long. The CDR3, as DNA: TGTGCCAGCAGCTATACAGGGGGCGGCTACGAGCAGTACTTC. As protein: CASSYTGGGYEQYF.

V and J are TRBV4-1 and TRBJ2-4, with D possibly being TRBD2 (5 bases). From germline, CDR1 is MGHRA and CDR2 YSYEKL. V was clipped by 1 base and J by 0 bases, with 10 bases between them. There are 16 residues in the CDR3. DNA for the CDR3: TGCGCCAGCAGCCAAGCCCTGAGGGCAGCCAAAAACATTCAGTACTTC. It specifies CASSQALRAAKNIQYF.

The chain uses TRBV28 and TRBJ1-1; a weak D match, TRBD1 (6 bases). The CDR3 totals 16 residues. Germline V lookup: CDR1 MDHEN, CDR2 SYDVKM. V was trimmed by 6 bases and J by 1 base, leaving 18 bases between them. This chain's CDR3 is CASSQKYRVRNTEAFF. The CDR3 bases are TGTGCCAGCAGCCAAAAATACAGGGTTCGGAACACTGAAGCTTTCTTT.

The genes are TRBV28 and TRBJ1-2; D is uncertain. Germline-derived CDR1 and CDR2 are MDHEN and SYDVKM. This CDR3 has 13 residues. The germline V and J ends were trimmed by 10 bases and 6 bases, with 18 bases remaining between them. The CDR3 sequence: CATLTPGGDGYTF. DNA for the CDR3: TGTGCCACTTTGACTCCCGGAGGTGATGGCTACACCTTC.

CDR3 DNA sequence: TGTGCCAGCAGCTTAGCGGCGGGACTCATGTACACGCAGTATTTT. Protein: CASSLAAGLMYTQYF. The chain has TRBV11-1 and TRBJ2-3; TRBD2 is a possible D gene (6 bases). The CDR3 spans 15 residues. The germline gives CDR1 SGHAT, CDR2 FQDESV (reference sequence). The germline V and J ends were trimmed by 0 bases and 9 bases, with 16 bases remaining between them.

This clone has a single count. CDR3 bases: TGTGCCAGCAGCGCGCTAGGGCAGGGTTCCTACGAGCAGTACTTC. It yields the protein CASSALGQGSYEQYF. The chain couples TRBV2 to TRBJ2-7, with D possibly being TRBD1 (5 bases). The CDR3 is 15 residues long. The germline CDR1 and CDR2 sequences are SNHLY and FYNNEI. The V end was cut by 6 bases, the J end by 1 base, with 16 bases between.

This chain connects TRBV10-3 to TRBJ2-7; 11 bases agree with TRBD2. From germline, CDR1 is ENHRY and CDR2 SYGVKD. This CDR3 is 19 amino acids long. V dropped 4 bases and J dropped 3; count of bases not matched to a gene: 17. This CDR3 reads CAISGSGTAGTSGYYEQYF. The CDR3, as DNA: TGTGCCATCAGTGGATCCGGGACAGCAGGGACTAGCGGTTACTACGAGCAGTACTTC.

This clone was detected many times. The CDR3 DNA is TGTGCCAGCAGTGAATTTTCAGGGTTCGACTCACCCCTCCACTTT. Its translation: CASSEFSGFDSPLHF. The chain is built from TRBV6-1 and TRBJ1-6; D is possibly TRBD1 (5 bases). Trimming cost V 2 bases and J 10 bases, with 15 bases left between them. Germline V gene data show CDR1 as MNHNS and CDR2 as SASEGT. CDR3 size: 15 residues.

The chain is built from TRBV30 and TRBJ1-1, with 7 bases aligning to TRBD1. The length of the CDR3 is 14 residues. CDR1 and CDR2 (germline): GTSNPN, SVGIG (reference sequence). Germline trimming cut 0 bases from V and 6 bases from J; bases unmatched to any gene: 7. In DNA form, the CDR3 reads TGTGCCTGGAGTGTACTAACAGGGGCGGCTGAAGCTTTCTTT. Encoded protein: CAWSVLTGAAEAFF.

The chain uses TRBV7-9 and TRBJ2-7; a possible D gene is TRBD1 (5 bases). Trimming shortened V by 2 bases and J by 2 bases, and 13 bases separated the two germline ends. Germline lookup yields CDR1 SEHNR and CDR2 FQNEAQ (reference sequence). This CDR3 is 15 amino acids long. The CDR3 spells CASSLHGQGAYEQYF. CDR3 nucleotide sequence: TGTGCCAGCAGCTTACACGGACAAGGAGCCTACGAGCAGTACTTC.